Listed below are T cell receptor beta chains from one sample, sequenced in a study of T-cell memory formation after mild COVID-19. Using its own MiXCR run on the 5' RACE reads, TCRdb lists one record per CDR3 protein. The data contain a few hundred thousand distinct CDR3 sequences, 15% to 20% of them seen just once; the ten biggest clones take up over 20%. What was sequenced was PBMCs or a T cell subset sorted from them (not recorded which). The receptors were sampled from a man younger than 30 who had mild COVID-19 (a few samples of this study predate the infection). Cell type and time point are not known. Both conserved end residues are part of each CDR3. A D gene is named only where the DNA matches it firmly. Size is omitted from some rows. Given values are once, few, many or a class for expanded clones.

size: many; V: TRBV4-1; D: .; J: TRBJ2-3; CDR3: CASSQEGHPSTDTQYF; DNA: TGCGCCAGCAGCCAAGAGGGACATCCTAGCACAGATACGCAGTATTTT
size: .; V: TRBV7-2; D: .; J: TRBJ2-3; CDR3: CASSLVVSAPMDTQYF; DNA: TGTGCCAGCAGCTTAGTTGTATCCGCCCCAATGGATACGCAGTATTTT
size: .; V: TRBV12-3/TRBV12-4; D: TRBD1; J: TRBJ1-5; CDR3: CASSGTGSTNQPQHF; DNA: TGTGCCAGCAGTGGGACAGGGAGTACAAACCAGCCCCAGCATTTT
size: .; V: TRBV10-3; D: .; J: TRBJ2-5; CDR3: CAISGQLQETQYF; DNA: TGTGCCATCAGTGGACAGCTGCAAGAGACCCAGTACTTC
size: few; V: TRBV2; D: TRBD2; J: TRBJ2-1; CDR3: CARLRGNNEQFF; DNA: TGTGCCAGACTGCGGGGGAACAATGAGCAGTTCTTC
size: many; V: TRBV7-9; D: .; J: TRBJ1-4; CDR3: CASRRGLRKLFF; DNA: TGTGCCAGCCGTAGGGGGTTGCGAAAACTGTTTTTT
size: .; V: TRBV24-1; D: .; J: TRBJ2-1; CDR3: CATSDHRDSYNEQFF; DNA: TGTGCCACCAGTGATCATCGGGATTCCTACAATGAGCAGTTCTTC
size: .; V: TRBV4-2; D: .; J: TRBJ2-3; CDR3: CASSQVRGATDTQYF; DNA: TGTGCCAGCAGCCAAGTCAGGGGAGCCACAGATACGCAGTATTTT
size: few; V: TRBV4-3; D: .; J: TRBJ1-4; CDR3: CASSHLTGGINEKLFF; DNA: TGCGCCAGCAGCCACCTAACCGGGGGGATTAATGAAAAACTGTTTTTT
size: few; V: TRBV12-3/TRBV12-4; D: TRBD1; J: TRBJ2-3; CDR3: CASSPRQGATDTQYF; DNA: TGTGCCAGCAGTCCCCGACAGGGGGCCACAGATACGCAGTATTTT
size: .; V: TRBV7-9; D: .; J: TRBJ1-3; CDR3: CASSLGPRAIYF; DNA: TGTGCCAGCAGCTTAGGCCCCCGGGCCATATATTTT
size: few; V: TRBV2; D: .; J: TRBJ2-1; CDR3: CASTIDRFYNEQFF; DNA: TGTGCCAGCACCATTGACAGGTTCTACAATGAGCAGTTCTTC
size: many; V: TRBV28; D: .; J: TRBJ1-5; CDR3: CASSPQGWQPQHF; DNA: TGTGCCAGCAGTCCACAGGGATGGCAGCCCCAGCATTTT
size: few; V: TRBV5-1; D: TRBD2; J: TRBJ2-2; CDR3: CASSLGTSSGGAVAGELFF; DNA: TGCGCCAGCAGCCTTGGTACGAGTAGCGGGGGGGCCGTGGCCGGGGAGCTGTTTTTT
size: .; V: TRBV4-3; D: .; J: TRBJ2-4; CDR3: CASSRRPGKNIQYF; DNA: TGCGCCAGCAGCAGGCGGCCGGGAAAAAACATTCAGTACTTC
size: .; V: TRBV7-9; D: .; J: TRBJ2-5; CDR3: CASSFEGPLAKTQYF; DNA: TGTGCCAGCAGCTTCGAAGGACCCCTGGCGAAGACCCAGTACTTC
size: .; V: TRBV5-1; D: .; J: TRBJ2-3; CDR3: CASSLAARGGTDTQYF; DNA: TGCGCCAGCAGCTTGGCCGCAAGAGGGGGCACAGATACGCAGTATTTT
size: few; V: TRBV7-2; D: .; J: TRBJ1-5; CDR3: CASSPRGSATGFRQPQHF; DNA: TGTGCCAGCAGCCCAAGGGGTTCGGCGACGGGCTTTCGACAGCCCCAGCATTTT
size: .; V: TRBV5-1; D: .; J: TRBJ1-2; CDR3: CASSLVETGSDYGYTF; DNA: TGCGCCAGCAGCTTGGTAGAAACAGGGTCGGACTATGGCTACACCTTC
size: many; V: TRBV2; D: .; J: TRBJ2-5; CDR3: CASSERRERETQYF; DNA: TGTGCCAGCAGTGAAAGGAGGGAGCGGGAGACCCAGTACTTC
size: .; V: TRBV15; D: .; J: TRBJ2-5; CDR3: CATSRDLGAETQYF; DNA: TGTGCCACCAGCAGAGATCTAGGGGCCGAGACCCAGTACTTC
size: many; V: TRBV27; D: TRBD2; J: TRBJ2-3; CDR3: CASMNGGIGPSTDTQYF; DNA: TGTGCCAGCATGAACGGGGGGATCGGGCCTAGCACAGATACGCAGTATTTT
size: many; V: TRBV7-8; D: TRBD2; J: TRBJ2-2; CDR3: CASSQLAGGSSGELFF; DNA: TGTGCCAGCAGCCAACTAGCGGGGGGTTCCTCCGGGGAGCTGTTTTTT
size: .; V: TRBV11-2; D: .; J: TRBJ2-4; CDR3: CASSLGPENIQYF; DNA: TGTGCCAGCAGCTTAGGACCAGAAAACATTCAGTACTTC
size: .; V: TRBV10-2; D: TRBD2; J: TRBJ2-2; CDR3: CASSDTSGGVAGELFF; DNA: TGCGCCAGCAGTGACACTAGCGGGGGGGTGGCCGGGGAGCTGTTTTTT
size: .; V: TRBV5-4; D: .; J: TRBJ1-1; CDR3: CASSGAGDTEAFF; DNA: TGTGCCAGCAGCGGGGCAGGGGACACTGAAGCTTTCTTT
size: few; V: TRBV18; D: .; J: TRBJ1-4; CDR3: CASSTYTSGDEKLFF; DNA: TGTGCCAGCTCAACCTACACCTCGGGCGATGAAAAACTGTTTTTT
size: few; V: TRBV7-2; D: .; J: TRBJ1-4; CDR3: CASSLMTYSNEKLFF; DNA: TGTGCCAGCAGCTTGATGACTTATTCTAATGAAAAACTGTTTTTT
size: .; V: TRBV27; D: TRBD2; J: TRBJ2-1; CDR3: CASSLSSSGLAYNEQFF; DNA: TGTGCCAGCAGTTTATCTAGTTCGGGACTAGCCTACAATGAGCAGTTCTTC
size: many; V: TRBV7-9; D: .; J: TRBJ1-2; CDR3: CASSVGRLEGYTF; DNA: TGTGCCAGCAGCGTCGGGAGGCTTGAGGGCTACACCTTC
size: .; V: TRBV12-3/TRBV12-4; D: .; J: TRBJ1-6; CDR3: CASGVGPRALHF; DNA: TGTGCCAGCGGAGTTGGGCCGAGGGCCCTCCACTTT
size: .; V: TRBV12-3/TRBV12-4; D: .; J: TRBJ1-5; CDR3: CASRRTVGNQPQHF; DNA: TGTGCCAGCAGGAGGACAGTGGGCAATCAGCCCCAGCATTTT
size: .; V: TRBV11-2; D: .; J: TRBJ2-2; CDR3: CASSRNRDPLFF; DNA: TGTGCCAGCAGCAGAAACCGGGATCCGCTGTTTTTT
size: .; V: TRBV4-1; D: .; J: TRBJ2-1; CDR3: CASSQDRYLSYNEQFF; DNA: TGCGCCAGCAGCCAAGATCGGTACTTGTCCTACAATGAGCAGTTCTTC
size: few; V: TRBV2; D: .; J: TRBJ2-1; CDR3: CASSEADWRPNEQFF; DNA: TGTGCCAGCAGTGAGGCCGACTGGCGCCCCAATGAGCAGTTCTTC
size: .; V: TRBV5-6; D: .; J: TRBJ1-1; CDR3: CASSLDRGSEAFF; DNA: TGTGCCAGCAGCTTGGATCGGGGGAGTGAAGCTTTCTTT
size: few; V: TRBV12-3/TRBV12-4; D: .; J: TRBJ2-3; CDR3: CASTRRGSPLDTQYF; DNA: TGTGCCAGCACCCGACGGGGGTCCCCCTTGGATACGCAGTATTTT
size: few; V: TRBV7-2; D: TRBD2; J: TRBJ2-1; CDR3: CASSSQTSGGADEQFF; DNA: TGTGCCAGCAGCTCGCAGACTAGCGGGGGGGCCGATGAGCAGTTCTTC
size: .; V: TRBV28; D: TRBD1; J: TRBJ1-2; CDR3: CASSSGTGVYGYTF; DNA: TGTGCCAGCAGTTCCGGGACAGGGGTGTATGGCTACACCTTC
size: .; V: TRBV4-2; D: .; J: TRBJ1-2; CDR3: CASSHRTGDGYTF; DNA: TGTGCCAGCAGCCACCGAACGGGGGATGGCTACACCTTC
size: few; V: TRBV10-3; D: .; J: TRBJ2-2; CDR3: CAIRELEGARTGELFF; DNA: TGTGCCATCAGAGAGCTGGAGGGGGCGCGGACCGGGGAGCTGTTTTTT